A selection of T cell receptor beta chains follows, all from one sample in a study of blood T cell repertoires in COVID-19. Sequenced by immunoSEQ multiplex PCR; TCRdb stores in-frame clones only, minus some. The sample holds about 160,000 clones, roughly 82% seen once. Source material: peripheral blood. The receptors derive from a woman between 35 and 50 years old with COVID-19, enrolled during active disease. Both conserved end residues are part of each CDR3. Each record gives: clone size, J gene, D gene, CDR3 length, V gene, CDR3 protein, CDR3 DNA. The D gene is left open where the match is weak. Expanded clones get a size class; other rows say once, few or many, or leave the size out.

clone_size: .; j_call: TRBJ2-3; d_call: TRBD1; cdr3_length: 15; v_call: TRBV18; cdr3_aa: CASSPRTGRADTQYF; cdr3_nt: TGTGCCAGCTCACCTCGGACAGGCAGGGCAGATACGCAGTATTTT
clone_size: .; j_call: TRBJ1-5; d_call: TRBD1; cdr3_length: 14; v_call: TRBV28; cdr3_aa: CASSLGGGRKPQHF; cdr3_nt: TGTGCCAGCAGTTTAGGAGGGGGCAGGAAGCCCCAGCATTTT
clone_size: .; j_call: TRBJ2-2; d_call: TRBD2; cdr3_length: 17; v_call: TRBV5-8; cdr3_aa: CASSTRPSSGNTGELFF; cdr3_nt: TGTGCCAGCAGCACCCGTCCTTCTAGCGGTAACACCGGGGAGCTGTTTTTT
clone_size: .; j_call: TRBJ1-3; d_call: .; cdr3_length: 12; v_call: TRBV6-5; cdr3_aa: CASSPGGNTIYF; cdr3_nt: TGTGCCAGCTCCCCGGGGGGAAACACCATATATTTT
clone_size: .; j_call: TRBJ1-1; d_call: TRBD1; cdr3_length: 16; v_call: TRBV6-5; cdr3_aa: CASSYGYRGESTEAFF; cdr3_nt: TGTGCCAGCAGTTACGGATACAGGGGGGAATCGACTGAAGCTTTCTTT
clone_size: .; j_call: TRBJ2-7; d_call: TRBD2; cdr3_length: 15; v_call: TRBV30; cdr3_aa: CAWSVLAGGLYEQYF; cdr3_nt: TGTGCCTGGAGTGTACTGGCGGGAGGACTTTACGAGCAGTACTTC
clone_size: .; j_call: TRBJ1-4; d_call: .; cdr3_length: 16; v_call: TRBV4-1; cdr3_aa: CASSQGVRPTNEKLFF; cdr3_nt: TGCGCCAGCAGCCAAGGGGTGAGGCCAACTAATGAAAAACTGTTTTTT
clone_size: once; j_call: TRBJ2-1; d_call: TRBD2; cdr3_length: 15; v_call: TRBV6-5; cdr3_aa: CASRLAGAGNNEQFF; cdr3_nt: TGTGCCAGCAGGCTAGCGGGAGCGGGGAACAATGAGCAGTTCTTC
clone_size: .; j_call: TRBJ2-5; d_call: .; cdr3_length: 16; v_call: TRBV11-3; cdr3_aa: CASSSARGFGDETQYF; cdr3_nt: TGTGCCAGCAGCTCGGCTCGTGGCTTCGGAGATGAGACCCAGTACTTC
clone_size: .; j_call: TRBJ1-5; d_call: .; cdr3_length: 15; v_call: TRBV19; cdr3_aa: CASSIGKRSNQPQHF; cdr3_nt: TGTGCCAGTAGTATAGGGAAGCGGAGCAATCAGCCCCAGCATTTT
clone_size: .; j_call: TRBJ2-7; d_call: TRBD2; cdr3_length: 15; v_call: TRBV5-5; cdr3_aa: CASSSALAGAYEQYF; cdr3_nt: TGTGCCAGCAGCTCTGCACTAGCGGGAGCTTACGAGCAGTACTTC
clone_size: once; j_call: TRBJ1-3; d_call: .; cdr3_length: 14; v_call: TRBV5-1; cdr3_aa: CASSSGQLGNTIYF; cdr3_nt: TGCGCCAGCAGCTCCGGACAGCTGGGAAACACCATATATTTT
clone_size: .; j_call: TRBJ1-2; d_call: .; cdr3_length: 13; v_call: TRBV6-5; cdr3_aa: CASIRGEDYGYTF; cdr3_nt: TGTGCCAGTATTCGGGGGGAAGACTATGGCTACACCTTC
clone_size: once; j_call: TRBJ1-1; d_call: TRBD1; cdr3_length: 16; v_call: TRBV5-8; cdr3_aa: CASSPGQGILDTEAFF; cdr3_nt: TGTGCCAGCAGCCCGGGACAGGGGATACTGGACACTGAAGCTTTCTTT
clone_size: .; j_call: TRBJ1-2; d_call: .; cdr3_length: 15; v_call: TRBV2; cdr3_aa: CASSDTRLTHYGYTF; cdr3_nt: TGTGCCAGCAGTGACACTAGGCTTACCCACTATGGCTACACCTTC
clone_size: .; j_call: TRBJ2-1; d_call: TRBD2; cdr3_length: 13; v_call: TRBV7-9; cdr3_aa: CASGLAGGQEQFF; cdr3_nt: TGTGCCAGCGGACTAGCGGGGGGGCAGGAGCAGTTCTTC
clone_size: .; j_call: TRBJ1-2; d_call: .; cdr3_length: 14; v_call: TRBV28; cdr3_aa: CASSSDGKVYGYTF; cdr3_nt: TGTGCCAGCAGTAGCGACGGGAAGGTCTATGGCTACACCTTC
clone_size: .; j_call: TRBJ1-1; d_call: .; cdr3_length: 13; v_call: TRBV6-5; cdr3_aa: CASSYRQNTEAFF; cdr3_nt: TGTGCCAGCAGTTACCGACAGAACACTGAAGCTTTCTTT
clone_size: .; j_call: TRBJ2-2; d_call: TRBD2; cdr3_length: 16; v_call: TRBV5-1; cdr3_aa: CASSLAGTKNTGELFF; cdr3_nt: TGCGCCAGCAGCTTGGCCGGGACTAAGAACACCGGGGAGCTGTTTTTT
clone_size: .; j_call: TRBJ2-5; d_call: TRBD2; cdr3_length: 13; v_call: TRBV24-1; cdr3_aa: CATSRGGWETQYF; cdr3_nt: TGTGCCACCAGTCGGGGGGGCTGGGAGACCCAGTACTTC
clone_size: .; j_call: TRBJ2-2; d_call: .; cdr3_length: 15; v_call: TRBV19; cdr3_aa: CASSIDSSNTGELFF; cdr3_nt: TGTGCCAGTAGTATCGACAGCTCGAACACCGGGGAGCTGTTTTTT
clone_size: .; j_call: TRBJ1-6; d_call: TRBD1; cdr3_length: 15; v_call: TRBV6-5; cdr3_aa: CASSWTGLGNSPLHF; cdr3_nt: TGTGCCAGCAGTTGGACAGGGCTTGGTAATTCACCCCTCCACTTT
clone_size: .; j_call: TRBJ1-2; d_call: TRBD1; cdr3_length: 13; v_call: TRBV4-1; cdr3_aa: CASSQTGASGYTF; cdr3_nt: TGCGCCAGCAGCCAAACAGGGGCAAGTGGCTACACCTTC
clone_size: .; j_call: TRBJ2-3; d_call: .; cdr3_length: 15; v_call: TRBV27; cdr3_aa: CASALSASSTDTQYF; cdr3_nt: TGTGCCAGTGCCCTGTCGGCTAGTAGCACAGATACGCAGTATTTT
clone_size: .; j_call: TRBJ2-1; d_call: TRBD2; cdr3_length: 15; v_call: TRBV5-1; cdr3_aa: CASSPGLAGGNEQFF; cdr3_nt: TGCGCCAGCAGCCCCGGCCTAGCGGGAGGAAATGAGCAGTTCTTC
clone_size: .; j_call: TRBJ2-7; d_call: TRBD2; cdr3_length: 14; v_call: TRBV28; cdr3_aa: CASRGGGSYYEQYF; cdr3_nt: TGTGCCAGCCGGGGGGGCGGGAGCTACTACGAGCAGTACTTC
clone_size: once; j_call: TRBJ1-3; d_call: .; cdr3_length: 12; v_call: TRBV29-1; cdr3_aa: CSVGQRGNTIYF; cdr3_nt: TGCAGCGTTGGACAGCGAGGAAACACCATATATTTT
clone_size: .; j_call: TRBJ2-1; d_call: TRBD1; cdr3_length: 13; v_call: TRBV6-5; cdr3_aa: CASGQGAGYEQFF; cdr3_nt: TGTGCCAGCGGACAGGGGGCGGGGTATGAGCAGTTCTTC
clone_size: .; j_call: TRBJ2-1; d_call: TRBD2; cdr3_length: 14; v_call: TRBV2; cdr3_aa: CASAPSGRHNEQFF; cdr3_nt: TGTGCCAGCGCCCCTAGCGGGAGGCACAATGAGCAGTTCTTC
clone_size: few; j_call: TRBJ2-1; d_call: TRBD2; cdr3_length: 15; v_call: TRBV7-8; cdr3_aa: CASSLREGPYNEQFF; cdr3_nt: TGTGCCAGCAGCTTAAGGGAGGGACCCTACAATGAGCAGTTCTTC
clone_size: .; j_call: TRBJ1-5; d_call: .; cdr3_length: 10; v_call: TRBV20-1; cdr3_aa: CSARGGAQHF; cdr3_nt: TGCAGTGCTAGGGGGGGGGCCCAGCATTTT
clone_size: few; j_call: TRBJ1-6; d_call: .; cdr3_length: 15; v_call: TRBV30; cdr3_aa: CAWSARGPFNSPLHF; cdr3_nt: TGTGCCTGGAGTGCCCGAGGGCCATTCAATTCACCCCTCCACTTT
clone_size: .; j_call: TRBJ1-3; d_call: .; cdr3_length: 18; v_call: TRBV30; cdr3_aa: CAWNRAASGSISGNTIYF; cdr3_nt: TGTGCCTGGAACCGGGCGGCTTCGGGGAGCATCTCTGGAAACACCATATATTTT
clone_size: .; j_call: TRBJ2-3; d_call: .; cdr3_length: 15; v_call: TRBV5-1; cdr3_aa: CASSPPTSGTDTQYF; cdr3_nt: TGCGCCAGCAGCCCCCCCACATCCGGCACAGATACGCAGTATTTT
clone_size: .; j_call: TRBJ1-5; d_call: TRBD1; cdr3_length: 15; v_call: TRBV5-6; cdr3_aa: CASSEGADGNQPQHF; cdr3_nt: TGTGCCAGCAGCGAGGGGGCCGATGGCAATCAGCCCCAGCATTTT
clone_size: .; j_call: TRBJ2-1; d_call: .; cdr3_length: 14; v_call: TRBV2; cdr3_aa: CASLRELDVNEQFF; cdr3_nt: TGTGCCAGCTTACGGGAACTGGACGTCAATGAGCAGTTCTTC
clone_size: .; j_call: TRBJ2-1; d_call: .; cdr3_length: 16; v_call: TRBV7-3; cdr3_aa: CASSLVGEVLGNEQFF; cdr3_nt: TGTGCCAGCAGCTTAGTCGGGGAGGTTCTGGGCAATGAGCAGTTCTTC
clone_size: .; j_call: TRBJ2-1; d_call: TRBD1; cdr3_length: 13; v_call: TRBV19; cdr3_aa: CASNNRGVNEQFF; cdr3_nt: TGTGCCAGTAATAACAGGGGTGTGAATGAGCAGTTCTTC
clone_size: .; j_call: TRBJ2-1; d_call: TRBD2; cdr3_length: 14; v_call: TRBV2; cdr3_aa: CASSDAGLGGEQFF; cdr3_nt: TGTGCCAGCAGTGATGCGGGGTTGGGAGGGGAGCAGTTCTTC
clone_size: .; j_call: TRBJ2-1; d_call: TRBD2; cdr3_length: 15; v_call: TRBV9; cdr3_aa: CASSVGTSGHNEQFF; cdr3_nt: TGTGCCAGCAGCGTAGGGACTAGCGGACACAATGAGCAGTTCTTC